Listed below are T cell receptor beta chains from one sample, sequenced in a study of T cell responses to AZD1222 COVID-19 vaccine. Profiled with immunoSEQ multiplex PCR; TCRdb holds only in-frame clones, not every one. Of 150,000 to 160,000 clones in the sample, 75% to 95% were seen once. This material consisted of peripheral blood, taken on day 0 of AZD1222 vaccination. All receptors come from an adult in good health. CDR3s include the opening cysteine and the closing phenylalanine or tryptophan. Not every row has a clone size; where given, it reads once, few, many or a size class.

v_call clone_size cdr3_aa
TRBV7-6 once CASSLGAGRSYEQYF
TRBV27 - CASSLDAGVYYEQYF
TRBV7-9 - CASSVGLAGPTGELFF
TRBV4-3 - CASSQGRLGGRGGNTQYF
TRBV25-1 - CASSAALAGGTGELFF
TRBV19 - CASSRSRRETQYF
TRBV2 - CASSHTPGLSSYNEQFF
TRBV21-1 - CASSDRFQPQHF
TRBV6-1 - CASSEWGGSTDTQYF
TRBV7-3 - CASSLQTGNYGYTF
TRBV4-3 - CASSPQAGVVTGELFF
TRBV7-2 - CASSLGGPLNEQFF
TRBV7-9 - CASSPPFGTGLNPSGEQYF
TRBV7-9 - CASSSGITGFVNTEAFF
TRBV19 - CASTREDYGYTF
TRBV28 - CASSESGTGGFQPQHF
TRBV6-5 - CASRSLTSFREQYF
TRBV19 once CASSPTYPRLSYEQYF
TRBV12-3/TRBV12-4 - CASSWLMGEQFF
TRBV28 - CASSFYERGDHGELFF
TRBV28 - CASSLFRRGLGYNEQFF
TRBV7-2 - CASSLVYGNQPQHF
TRBV6-2/TRBV6-3 - CASSYLRTSGSYEQYF
TRBV27 - CASSLGRFIGGPGELFF
TRBV2 - CASSAELAGAYNEQFF
TRBV25-1 - CASSDQGATEAFF
TRBV29-1 - CSAEAGHSGNTIYF
TRBV10-3 once CAISGSGIPFSEQFF